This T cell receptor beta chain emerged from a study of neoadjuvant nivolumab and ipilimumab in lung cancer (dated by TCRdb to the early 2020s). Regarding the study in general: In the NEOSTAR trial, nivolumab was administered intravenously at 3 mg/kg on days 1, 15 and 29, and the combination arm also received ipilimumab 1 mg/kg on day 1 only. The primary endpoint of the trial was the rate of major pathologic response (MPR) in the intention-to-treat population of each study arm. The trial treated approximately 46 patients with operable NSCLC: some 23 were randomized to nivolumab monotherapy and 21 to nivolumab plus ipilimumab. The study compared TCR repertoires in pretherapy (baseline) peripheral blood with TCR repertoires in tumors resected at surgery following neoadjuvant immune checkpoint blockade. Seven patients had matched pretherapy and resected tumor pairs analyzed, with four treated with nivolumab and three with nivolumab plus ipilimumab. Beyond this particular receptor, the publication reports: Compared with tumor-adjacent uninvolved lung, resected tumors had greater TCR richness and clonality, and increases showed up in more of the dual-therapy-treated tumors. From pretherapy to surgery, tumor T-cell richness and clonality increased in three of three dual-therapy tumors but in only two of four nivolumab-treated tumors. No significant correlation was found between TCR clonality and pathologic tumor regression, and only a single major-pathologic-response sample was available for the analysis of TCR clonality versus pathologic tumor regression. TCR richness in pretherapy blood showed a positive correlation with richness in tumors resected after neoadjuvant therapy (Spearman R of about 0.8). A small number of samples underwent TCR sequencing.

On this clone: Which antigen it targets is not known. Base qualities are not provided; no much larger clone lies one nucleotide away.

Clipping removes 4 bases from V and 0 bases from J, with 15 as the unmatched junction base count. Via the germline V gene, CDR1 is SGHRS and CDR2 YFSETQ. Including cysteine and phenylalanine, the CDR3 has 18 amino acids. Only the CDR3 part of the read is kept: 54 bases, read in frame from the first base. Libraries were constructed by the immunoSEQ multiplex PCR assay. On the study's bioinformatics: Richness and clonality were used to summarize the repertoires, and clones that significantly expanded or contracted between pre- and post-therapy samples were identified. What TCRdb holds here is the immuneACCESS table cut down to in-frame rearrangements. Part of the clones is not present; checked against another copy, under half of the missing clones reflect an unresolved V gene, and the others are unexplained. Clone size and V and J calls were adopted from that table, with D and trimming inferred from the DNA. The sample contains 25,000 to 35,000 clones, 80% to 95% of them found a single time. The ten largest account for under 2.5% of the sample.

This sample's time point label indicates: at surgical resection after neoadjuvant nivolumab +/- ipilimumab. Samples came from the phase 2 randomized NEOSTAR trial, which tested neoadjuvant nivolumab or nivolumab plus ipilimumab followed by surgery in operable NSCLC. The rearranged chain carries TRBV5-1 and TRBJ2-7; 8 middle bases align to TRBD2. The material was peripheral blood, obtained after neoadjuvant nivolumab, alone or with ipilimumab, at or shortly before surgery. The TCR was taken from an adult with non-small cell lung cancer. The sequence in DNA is TGCGCCAGCAGCCCGGAGGCTAGCGGGCCTTTTAGCTCCTACGAGCAGTACTTC. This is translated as CASSPEASGPFSSYEQYF. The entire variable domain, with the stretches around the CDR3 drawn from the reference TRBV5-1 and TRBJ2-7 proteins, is KAGVTQTPRYLIKTRGQQVTLSCSPISGHRSVSWYQQTPGQGLQFLFEYFSETQRNKGNFPGRFSGRQFSNSRSEMNVSTLELGDSALYLCASSPEASGPFSSYEQYFGPGTRLTVT.